These 19 T cell receptor beta chains came from one sample sequenced in a study of CD8 T cells in Susac syndrome. Reverse transcription of roughly 0.5 to 1 ug RNA was performed with random hexamers. TCRdb reanalysed the immunoSEQ multiplex PCR reads using MiXCR and keeps one entry per CDR3 protein. The data show roughly 190,000 distinct CDR3 sequences, with over 85% seen just once and around 0.11% held by the top ten. Sequenced: CD4+ T cells from PBMCs. Receptors originate from a human donor in good health.

The chain joins TRBV18 to TRBJ1-5; D not resolved. In germline, CDR1 is KGHSH, CDR2 LQKENI. V was cut by 3 bases and J by 4 bases, with 10 bases left in between. The CDR3 has 14 residues. The CDR3, as DNA: TGTGCCAGCTCACCCACCATTCGTAATCAGCCCCAGCATTTT. Amino acids: CASSPTIRNQPQHF.

This rearrangement joins TRBV3-1 to TRBJ1-5; TRBD1 aligns across 9 bases. V dropped 5 bases and J dropped 6; count of bases not matched to a gene: 5. Germline loops: CDR1 LGHDT, CDR2 YNNKEL (reference sequence). This CDR3 has 14 residues. The CDR3 DNA reads as TGTGCCAGCAGCGGACAGGGGATAGGTCAGCCCCAGCATTTT. Translating it yields CASSGQGIGQPQHF.

The chain employs TRBV5-6 and TRBJ1-2; D may be TRBD1 (6 bases). This CDR3 is 12 amino acids long. CDR1 is SGHDT and CDR2 is YYEEEE in the germline V gene. Trimming stripped 3 bases from V and 7 bases from J, with 10 bases between. The CDR3 sequence is CASSSSGVGYTF. The CDR3 region has the DNA TGTGCCAGCAGCTCCTCAGGGGTTGGCTACACCTTC.

V and J are TRBV28 and TRBJ2-7, with a tentative D call TRBD1 (5 bases). Germline values: CDR1 MDHEN, CDR2 SYDVKM. Trimming cost V 6 bases and J 2 bases, with 17 bases left between them. The CDR3 is 15 residues long. CDR3 in amino acids: CASSSNQGGPYEQYF. The CDR3 DNA follows: TGTGCCAGCAGCTCAAATCAGGGCGGTCCCTACGAGCAGTACTTC.

The chain links TRBV19 to TRBJ2-1, with TRBD2 matching 9 bases. V gave up 1 base and J gave up 4 bases; unmatched junction bases: 8. The CDR3 runs to 17 residues. Per germline, CDR1 LNHDA and CDR2 SQIVND (reference sequence). CDR3 DNA: TGTGCCAGTAGTATAGGTGGTAGCGGGAGTTCATACAATGAGCAGTTCTTC. This translates into CASSIGGSGSSYNEQFF.

The chain uses TRBV20-1 and TRBJ1-2; 9 nucleotides line up with TRBD1. Trimming removed 2 bases from V and 7 bases from J; junction bases left unmatched: 11. The CDR3 extends over 15 amino acids. CDR1 is DFQATT, CDR2 SNEGSKA, per germline (reference sequence). The CDR3 loop is CSARTFLGQGGGYTF. The DNA for the CDR3 is TGCAGTGCTAGAACCTTCCTGGGACAGGGAGGTGGCTACACCTTC.

The V call is TRBV4-2, the J call TRBJ2-5; the match to TRBD1 covers 7 bases. V shed 0 bases, J shed 1 base, and the junction held 2 bases outside the gene matches. Looked up from germline, CDR1 is LGHNA and CDR2 is YNFKEQ. This CDR3 spans 15 amino acids. The CDR3 coding sequence is TGTGCCAGCAGCCAAGAAAGACAGGGCCAAGAGACCCAGTACTTC. As protein: CASSQERQGQETQYF.

The chain has TRBV6-1 and TRBJ2-6; no clear D gene. V was clipped by 6 bases and J by 2 bases, with 20 bases between them. The CDR3 extends over 18 amino acids. In germline, CDR1 is MNHNS, CDR2 SASEGT. This CDR3 is CASSRKGPIPTGANVLTF. The CDR3 coding sequence is TGTGCCAGCAGCCGGAAGGGCCCCATACCTACTGGGGCCAACGTCCTGACTTTC.

The chain carries TRBV20-1 and TRBJ2-7; D gene unclear. Trimming stripped 3 bases from V and 10 bases from J, with 13 bases between. Germline CDR1 is DFQATT and CDR2 is SNEGSKA (reference sequence). The CDR3 runs to 11 residues. The CDR3 loop is CSARVETYQYF. The CDR3 coding sequence is TGCAGTGCTAGGGTAGAGACCTACCAGTACTTC.

This clonotype has a single count. V is TRBV6-2 or TRBV6-3 and J is TRBJ1-2, with D maybe TRBD1 (6 bases). The germline gives CDR1 MNHEY, CDR2 SVGEGT. The CDR3 covers 15 residues. Deletions cut 6 bases from V and 2 bases from J, with 16 bases between. This CDR3 is CASSHLGQTNYGYTF. In DNA, the CDR3 is TGTGCCAGCAGCCATCTCGGACAGACCAACTATGGCTACACCTTC.

V gene TRBV6-5 combines with J gene TRBJ1-2, with D perhaps matching TRBD1 (6 bases). V lost 2 bases, J lost 5 bases, and 12 bases lay in between. CDR1 MNHEY and CDR2 SVGAGI come from the germline V gene. The CDR3 runs to 14 residues. This chain's CDR3 is CASSYNRVGYGYTF. The CDR3, as DNA: TGTGCCAGCAGTTACAACAGGGTCGGGTATGGCTACACCTTC.

This clonotype was detected once. The chain couples TRBV30 to TRBJ1-1, with TRBD1 identical over 10 bases. The V gene's germline CDR1 is GTSNPN and CDR2 SVGIG (reference sequence). Losses at the gene ends were 2 bases for V and 7 bases for J; bases not matched to a gene: 10. This CDR3 has 15 amino acids. The CDR3 DNA is TGTGCCTGGAGTCTGCCTGGACAGGGGGACAATGAAGCTTTCTTT. Residues: CAWSLPGQGDNEAFF.

J is TRBJ2-3 and V is TRBV3-1; no definite D call. Germline V gives CDR1 LGHDT, CDR2 YNNKEL (reference sequence). This CDR3 has 12 amino acids. The V end was cut by 4 bases, the J end by 2 bases, with 4 bases between. The CDR3 nucleotides read TGTGCCAGCAGCCCTAACACAGATACGCAGTATTTT. Residues: CASSPNTDTQYF.

The genes are TRBV27 and TRBJ2-1, with TRBD2 matching over 10 bases. This CDR3 contains 16 residues. The ends lost 7 bases at V and 0 bases at J; junction bases unmatched: 6. Germline lookup yields CDR1 MNHEY and CDR2 SMNVEV (reference sequence). The CDR3 nucleotides are TGTGCCAGCAAAAAGCGGGAGGGGAGCTCCTACAATGAGCAGTTCTTC. It codes for CASKKREGSSYNEQFF.

The gene calls are TRBV12-3 or TRBV12-4 and TRBJ2-1; no clear D gene. CDR3 size: 12 residues. The V and J ends lost 3 bases and 9 bases respectively, with 9 bases between them. CDR3 sequence reads: CASSLRASEQFF. CDR3 DNA sequence: TGTGCCAGCAGTTTGAGAGCAAGTGAGCAGTTCTTC.

This chain joins TRBV30 and TRBJ2-1, with 7 bases matching TRBD1. CDR3 length: 12 amino acids. V shed 4 bases and J 10 bases; nucleotides not matched to a gene: 7. Germline V gene data show CDR1 as GTSNPN and CDR2 as SVGIG (reference sequence). CDR3 sequence: CAWTPGQYEQFF. CDR3 bases: TGTGCCTGGACACCGGGACAGTACGAGCAGTTCTTC.

V gene TRBV6-2 or TRBV6-3 combines with J gene TRBJ1-1; D unclear. This CDR3 region has 12 residues. V was clipped by 6 bases and J by 4 bases, with 9 bases between them. Germline V gene lookup returns CDR1 MNHEY and CDR2 SVGEGT. CDR3 residues: CASRGGGTEAFF. Here the CDR3 DNA reads TGTGCCAGCAGAGGAGGAGGCACTGAAGCTTTCTTT.

CDR3: CASSEQGLAGEDTQYF. The CDR3 coding sequence is TGTGCCAGCAGTGAACAAGGACTAGCGGGAGAAGATACGCAGTATTTT. The gene calls are TRBV6-1 and TRBJ2-3, with 13 bases lining up with TRBD2. This CDR3 comprises 16 residues. Unmatched junction bases numbered 4, after V lost 2 bases and J lost 5 bases. The germline CDR1 and CDR2 sequences are MNHNS and SASEGT.

The chain couples TRBV7-2 to TRBJ2-4; D possibly corresponds to TRBD1 (5 bases). The V gene's germline CDR1 is SGHTA and CDR2 FQGNSA. This CDR3 contains 13 residues. V lost 0 bases to trimming and J lost 16 bases, with 16 bases between them. The CDR3 DNA reads TGTGCCAGCAGCTTAGCTTGGGGTGACAGTTTCTACTTC. Encoded protein: CASSLAWGDSFYF.